A selection of T cell receptor beta chains follows, all from one sample in a study of blood T cell repertoires in COVID-19. Assay used: immunoSEQ multiplex PCR; TCRdb lists only in-frame clones, some missing. The table lists about 58,000 clones, roughly 90% of them singletons. Specimen: peripheral blood. The receptors stem from a woman in her forties or fifties with active or convalescent COVID-19. Both conserved end residues are part of each CDR3. Each record gives: clone size, V gene, J gene, D gene, CDR3 DNA, CDR3 protein. D genes are given only for firm matches. Clone size, where shown, is once, few, many, or a class for clones that have expanded.

.	TRBV5-3	TRBJ2-3	.	TGTGCCAGAAGCTCCACCTTGGGGCTCGCCACAGATACGCAGTATTTT	CARSSTLGLATDTQYF
.	TRBV3-1/TRBV3-2	TRBJ1-1	.	TGTGCCAGCAGCCTTCTCAGGGAACGAGCTTTCTTT	CASSLLRERAFF
.	TRBV5-4	TRBJ1-6	TRBD1	TGTGCCAGCAGCCCCGGACAGGGGAATTCACCCCTCCACTTT	CASSPGQGNSPLHF
.	TRBV5-1	TRBJ1-5	.	TGCGCCAGCAGCTTGAACGGGCCAGGGAAGGGCAATCAGCCCCAGCATTTT	CASSLNGPGKGNQPQHF
.	TRBV11-2	TRBJ2-1	TRBD2	TGTGCCAGCAGCTTAGCCGGGACTAGCGGGTACAATGAGCAGTTCTTC	CASSLAGTSGYNEQFF
few	TRBV9	TRBJ2-2	TRBD2	TGTGCCAGCAGCGTCGGGACTAGCGTAAACACCGGGGAGCTGTTTTTT	CASSVGTSVNTGELFF
few	TRBV19	TRBJ1-2	.	TGTGCCAGTAGTACGACAGTCTATGGCTACACCTTC	CASSTTVYGYTF
.	TRBV5-1	TRBJ1-2	.	TGCGCCAGCAGCCGGGGGACGGAGGCCTATGGCTACACCTTC	CASSRGTEAYGYTF
.	TRBV9	TRBJ1-3	TRBD1	TGTGCCAGCAACGACCCTGGACAGGAGGGCATCTCTGGAAACACCATATATTTT	CASNDPGQEGISGNTIYF
.	TRBV6-6	TRBJ2-1	.	TGTGCCAGCAGTTACTTCGGGAATGAGCAGTTCTTC	CASSYFGNEQFF
.	TRBV29-1	TRBJ1-2	TRBD1	TGCAGCGTTGAAGACCTCGACAGGGGGCGCGCTGGCTACACCTTC	CSVEDLDRGRAGYTF
.	TRBV12-3/TRBV12-4	TRBJ2-1	TRBD2	TGTGCCAGCAGTTTCGGGAGGGATGAGCAGTTCTTC	CASSFGRDEQFF
.	TRBV11-3	TRBJ2-7	.	TGTGCCAGCAGCCCCAATGCGAACGAGCAGTACTTC	CASSPNANEQYF
.	TRBV6-6	TRBJ2-5	.	TGTGCCAGCAGTTACGTCTTGGAGACCCAGTACTTC	CASSYVLETQYF
.	TRBV6-1	TRBJ1-5	.	TGTGCCAGCAGTGCTCCTACCCCACAGGGAGCCAATCAGCCCCAGCATTTT	CASSAPTPQGANQPQHF
.	TRBV20-1	TRBJ2-2	.	TGCAGTGCCGCGAAGACCGGGGAGCTGTTTTTT	CSAAKTGELFF
.	TRBV7-8	TRBJ1-6	TRBD1	TGTGCCAGCAGCTTAGAGGACAGGGGTTCACCCCTCCACTTT	CASSLEDRGSPLHF
.	TRBV27	TRBJ2-1	.	TGTGCCAGTCGACTACCTGGGGCCTACAATGAGCAGTTCTTC	CASRLPGAYNEQFF
once	TRBV5-1	TRBJ2-1	.	TGCGCCAGCAGCTTGGACAGGGCGAATGAGCAGTTCTTC	CASSLDRANEQFF
.	TRBV5-4	TRBJ2-7	TRBD2	TGTGCCAGCAGCTCAAGACTAGCGGGAGACTCCTACGAGCAGTACTTC	CASSSRLAGDSYEQYF
.	TRBV3-1/TRBV3-2	TRBJ1-5	TRBD1	TGTGCCAGCAGGACAGGGCTGAGCAATCAGCCCCAGCATTTT	CASRTGLSNQPQHF
.	TRBV9	TRBJ2-2	.	TGTGCCAGCAGCCCTAGGAGGGACAGAAACACCGGGGAGCTGTTTTTT	CASSPRRDRNTGELFF
.	TRBV6-5	TRBJ2-5	.	TGTGCCAGCACTAAGCGTTCGGAGACCCAGTACTTC	CASTKRSETQYF
once	TRBV2	TRBJ1-1	.	TGTGCCAGCCAATGGGGGCCGAACACTGAAGCTTTCTTT	CASQWGPNTEAFF
.	TRBV10-1	TRBJ2-3	TRBD2	TGCGCCAGCAGCCGGGGGGTAGCGGGAGGGCCAACAGATACGCAGTATTTT	CASSRGVAGGPTDTQYF
.	TRBV5-5	TRBJ2-7	.	TGTGCCAGCAGCCGTGACAGGAGACCCTACGAGCAGTACTTC	CASSRDRRPYEQYF
.	TRBV18	TRBJ1-5	.	TGTGCCAGCTCACCACAGGGAGCCGGTCAGCCCCAGCATTTT	CASSPQGAGQPQHF
.	TRBV5-4	TRBJ2-7	TRBD1	TGTGCCAGCAGCTTGGACCAGGGACAGGGCTACGAGCAGTACTTC	CASSLDQGQGYEQYF